These 24 T cell receptor beta chains came from one sample sequenced in a study of shared clonotypes between healthy human individuals. Produced via immunoSEQ multiplex PCR; TCRdb's table is partial and in-frame only. The sample carries roughly 1,500,000 clones, approximately 98.5% recorded once. Input material: naive CD4+ T cells sorted from blood. Subset meaning: CD45RA+ positively selected. The receptor source for this set is a man aged 25 to 40 in good health.

In the case of this clone: At the DNA level, this CDR3 is encoded by other sequences in the same sample as well. The gene calls are TRBV5-1 and TRBJ1-1; D not certain. The V end lost 0 bases, the J end lost 0 bases, and 6 bases lay between the germline ends. Per germline, CDR1 SGHRS and CDR2 YFSETQ. The CDR3 contains 14 residues. CDR3 nucleotide sequence: TGCGCCAGCAGCTTGGGGGAGATGAACACTGAAGCTTTCTTT. It is translated as CASSLGEMNTEAFF.

The genes are TRBV18 and TRBJ2-7; 9 bases agree with TRBD1. This CDR3 has 15 residues. With 3 bases clipped from V and 11 bases from J, the junction kept 14 bases outside the gene matches. Germline V gene lookup returns CDR1 KGHSH and CDR2 LQKENI. The CDR3 sequence is CASSPSGQGPGGKYF. DNA of the CDR3: TGTGCCAGCTCACCTTCGGGACAGGGTCCCGGGGGCAAGTACTTC. Together with reference TRBV18 and TRBJ2-7, the CDR3 gives the full variable domain: NAGVMQNPRHLVRRRGQEARLRCSPMKGHSHVYWYRQLPEEGLKFMVYLQKENIIDESGMPKERFSAEFPKEGPSILRIQQVVRGDSAAYFCASSPSGQGPGGKYFGPGTRLTVT.

J is TRBJ1-4 and V is TRBV5-5; 7 bases map to TRBD1. The CDR3 contains 17 residues. Germline V gene sequence: CDR1 SGHKS, CDR2 YYEKEE (reference sequence). V gave up 3 bases and J gave up 6 bases; unmatched junction bases: 14. CDR3 sequence reads: CASSYPGTARVDEKLFF. DNA for the CDR3: TGTGCCAGCAGCTATCCCGGGACAGCGAGAGTGGATGAAAAACTGTTTTTT. Combining the CDR3 with reference TRBV5-5 and TRBJ1-4 gives the whole variable domain DAGVTQSPTHLIKTRGQQVTLRCSPISGHKSVSWYQQVLGQGPQFIFQYYEKEERGRGNFPDRFSARQFPNYSSELNVNALLLGDSALYLCASSYPGTARVDEKLFFGSGTQLSVL.

The V gene is TRBV25-1, the J gene TRBJ2-1; D might be TRBD1 (6 bases). Germline V gene sequence: CDR1 MGHDK, CDR2 SYGVNS. The CDR3 totals 14 residues. The ends were cut back, 6 bases at V and 4 bases at J, with 13 bases in the middle. The CDR3 bases are TGTGCCAGCAGAGGGACACCACGGTACAATGAGCAGTTCTTC. Its translation is CASRGTPRYNEQFF.

As concerns this clone: Other DNA sequences of this sample code for an identical CDR3. The chain links TRBV6-5 to TRBJ2-7; TRBD1 aligns across 8 bases. The CDR3 has 14 amino acids. Germline trimming cut 6 bases from V and 1 base from J; bases unmatched to any gene: 5. Germline V CDR1 and CDR2: MNHEY, SVGAGI. CDR3 coding DNA: TGTGCCAGCAGGAGGGGACAGGCTTCCTACGAGCAGTACTTC. It translates to CASRRGQASYEQYF.

This clone was seen once. This chain uses TRBV7-2 with TRBJ1-5; D possibly corresponds to TRBD1 (6 bases). The length of the CDR3 is 16 residues. Germline V gene data show CDR1 as SGHTA and CDR2 as FQGNSA. V was pared by 6 bases and J by 0 bases, with 15 bases between. CDR3 sequence reads: CASSLTGAYSNQPQHF. CDR3 bases: TGTGCCAGCAGTTTAACGGGGGCTTATAGCAATCAGCCCCAGCATTTT. Drawing the rest from reference TRBV7-2 and TRBJ1-5, the complete variable domain is GAGVSQSPSNKVTEKGKDVELRCDPISGHTALYWYRQSLGQGLEFLIYFQGNSAPDKSGLPSDRFSAERTGGSVSTLTIQRTQQEDSAVYLCASSLTGAYSNQPQHFGDGTRLSIL.

The chain joins TRBV9 to TRBJ2-2, with D perhaps matching TRBD1 (6 bases). Germline V gives CDR1 SGDLS, CDR2 YYNGEE. The CDR3 covers 11 residues. Trimming removed 4 bases at V and 11 bases at J, with 9 bases between. The CDR3 DNA is TGTGCCAGCAGCCGAGGGGGAGAGCTGTTTTTT. This encodes CASSRGGELFF.

The J gene is TRBJ2-7, the V gene TRBV28, with TRBD2 identical over 12 bases. The CDR3 runs to 19 residues. Germline CDR1 is MDHEN and CDR2 is SYDVKM. V was clipped by 5 bases and J by 2 bases; unmatched bases: 16. The CDR3 coding sequence is TGTGCCAGCAGTCCCTCCTTTGGGCTAGCGGGAGGGAAAACCTACGAGCAGTACTTC. Amino acids: CASSPSFGLAGGKTYEQYF.

The chain uses TRBV14 and TRBJ2-7; TRBD2 agrees at 10 bases. The junction had 9 bases not matched to a gene; V was cut back by 1 base and J by 0 bases. The CDR3 is made up of 18 amino acids. Per germline, CDR1 SGHDN and CDR2 FVKESK. The CDR3 region is CASSQAPGLAPSSYEQYF. Written as DNA, the CDR3 is TGTGCCAGCAGCCAAGCACCGGGACTAGCGCCGAGCTCCTACGAGCAGTACTTC.

The chain employs TRBV27 and TRBJ1-4; no clear D gene. The CDR3 totals 12 residues. CDR1 is MNHEY, CDR2 SMNVEV, per germline (reference sequence). V was clipped by 6 bases and J by 5 bases, with 7 bases between them. The CDR3 protein is CASRVGNEKLFF. The DNA of the CDR3 is TGTGCCAGCAGGGTGGGGAATGAAAAACTGTTTTTT.

The rearrangement joins TRBV19 to TRBJ2-3; TRBD1 is a possible D gene (5 bases). Germline V CDR1 and CDR2: LNHDA, SQIVND (reference sequence). V was clipped by 4 bases and J by 4 bases, with 15 bases between them. This CDR3 contains 15 residues. CDR3 loop: CASSKGLSSADTQYF. The CDR3 coding sequence is TGTGCCAGTAGTAAGGGGTTGTCGTCGGCAGATACGCAGTATTTT.

CDR3 coding DNA: TGTGCCAGTAGTATTTCCCTGGGTCAGGGGACATACTCCTACGAGCAGTACTTC. This sequence encodes CASSISLGQGTYSYEQYF. V gene TRBV19 combines with J gene TRBJ2-7; TRBD1 might be the D (6 bases). Germline CDR1 LNHDA, CDR2 SQIVND (reference sequence). The CDR3 is 18 residues long. V gave up 3 bases and J gave up 0 bases, with 21 bases separating them.

This clone was found once. This rearrangement joins TRBV28 to TRBJ1-2, with 7 bases aligning to TRBD1. Germline CDR1 is MDHEN and CDR2 is SYDVKM. V gave up 8 bases and J gave up 2 bases; unmatched junction bases: 8. This CDR3 comprises 14 residues. This CDR3 reads CASGLGQANYGYTF. CDR3 sequence (DNA): TGTGCCAGCGGTCTAGGACAGGCGAACTATGGCTACACCTTC.

This chain uses TRBV27 with TRBJ1-2, with TRBD1 matching 8 bases. CDR1 MNHEY and CDR2 SMNVEV come from the germline V gene (reference sequence). Trimming removed 5 bases from V and 5 bases from J; junction bases left unmatched: 1. CDR3 length: 12 residues. The CDR3 region is CASSRQGYGYTF. In DNA, the CDR3 is TGTGCCAGCAGTCGACAGGGGTATGGCTACACCTTC.

This rearrangement joins TRBV15 to TRBJ2-6; D is possibly TRBD1 (6 bases). CDR3 length: 17 residues. V dropped 5 bases and J dropped 2 bases, with 16 bases sitting between them. Germline V gene sequence: CDR1 LNHNV, CDR2 YYDKDF (reference sequence). CDR3 DNA: TGTGCCACCAGCCTACCGACAGGTGCGGCTGGGGCCAACGTCCTGACTTTC. Residues: CATSLPTGAAGANVLTF.

On this clone itself: The identical CDR3 is also encoded by other nucleotide sequences in the sample. The chain uses TRBV2 and TRBJ2-5; D is ambiguous. The germline V gene has CDR1 SNHLY and CDR2 FYNNEI. The CDR3 runs to 13 residues. Trimming left V 1 base short and J 4 bases short, with 7 bases between. The CDR3 bases are TGTGCCAGCAGTGAAGGTCAGCGAGAGACCCAGTACTTC. It yields the protein CASSEGQRETQYF.

The J gene is TRBJ2-3, the V gene TRBV7-9, with D possibly TRBD2 on 5 matching bases. The V end was cut by 1 base, the J end by 6 bases, with 17 bases between. CDR1 is SEHNR and CDR2 is FQNEAQ in the germline V gene (reference sequence). This CDR3 has 16 amino acids. CDR3 sequence (DNA): TGTGCCAGCAGCTTAGGGGTAGCACAGTGGGAGGATACGCAGTATTTT. This sequence encodes CASSLGVAQWEDTQYF.

The J gene is TRBJ1-1, the V gene TRBV2; tentatively, D is TRBD1 (5 bases). The V gene lost 5 bases and the J gene lost 2 bases, with 15 bases spanning the gap. The CDR3 extends over 15 amino acids. Germline loops: CDR1 SNHLY, CDR2 FYNNEI. Here the CDR3 DNA reads TGTGCCAGCAGTACTAATCTCCAGGGTAACACTGAAGCTTTCTTT. Its protein is CASSTNLQGNTEAFF.

V usage is TRBV18 and J usage is TRBJ2-7; D is perhaps TRBD1 (6 bases). This CDR3 has 16 amino acids. Trimming stripped 0 bases from V and 2 bases from J, with 14 bases between. The V gene's germline CDR1 is KGHSH and CDR2 LQKENI. CDR3 in DNA: TGTGCCAGCTCACCACCCAGGGAAGGGGGACCCTACGAGCAGTACTTC. Its translation: CASSPPREGGPYEQYF.

The chain has TRBV7-2 and TRBJ2-3; no firm D call. V gave up 5 bases and J gave up 5 bases, with 14 bases separating them. The CDR3 extends over 14 amino acids. In germline, CDR1 is SGHTA, CDR2 FQGNSA. CDR3 sequence (DNA): TGTGCCAGCAGCACCTCGAGGTGGGGAGATACGCAGTATTTT. Translation: CASSTSRWGDTQYF.

The chain links TRBV9 to TRBJ2-6, with D hard to call. This CDR3 comprises 15 residues. The V gene lost 3 bases and the J gene lost 0 bases, with 7 bases spanning the gap. Germline assignment: CDR1 SGDLS and CDR2 YYNGEE. CDR3 nucleotide sequence: TGTGCCAGCAGCGGCCCGGGCTCTGGGGCCAACGTCCTGACTTTC. Translating gives CASSGPGSGANVLTF.

This clone was recorded only once. In the same sample, other DNA sequences code for this CDR3. The chain combines TRBV27 with TRBJ2-3; 7 bases line up with TRBD2. Trimming at V came to 1 base and at J to 6 bases, leaving 4 bases not matched to a gene. Per germline, CDR1 MNHEY and CDR2 SMNVEV (reference sequence). CDR3 length: 14 amino acids. CDR3 amino acids: CASSLLAGADTQYF. CDR3 DNA sequence: TGTGCCAGCAGTTTATTGGCGGGAGCGGATACGCAGTATTTT.

Remarks on this clone: The sample contains more than one DNA sequence encoding this CDR3. The rearrangement joins TRBV5-4 to TRBJ1-2; 10 positions match TRBD1. Germline V CDR1 and CDR2: SGHNT, YYREEE (reference sequence). Trimming at V came to 3 bases and at J to 5 bases, leaving 4 bases not matched to a gene. The CDR3 length is 14 residues. The CDR3 bases are TGTGCCAGCAGCTCGACAGGGGGCAGGTATGGCTACACCTTC. Amino acid sequence: CASSSTGGRYGYTF.

The DNA for the CDR3 is TGTGCCAGCAGGGTAAACAGGGATGGGACTGAAGCTTTCTTT. It translates to CASRVNRDGTEAFF. The V gene is TRBV27, the J gene TRBJ1-1; D is perhaps TRBD1 (6 bases). Trimming left V 6 bases short and J 5 bases short, with 16 bases between. CDR3 length: 14 amino acids. CDR1 and CDR2 (germline): MNHEY, SMNVEV (reference sequence).